This TCR beta chain was sequenced for a study of T cells in Graves' hyperthyroidism and ophthalmopathy (dated by TCRdb to the late 2010s). For the wider study: Peripheral blood samples were taken at initial diagnosis, before any treatment was given. The study also compared thyroid tissue and blood T-cell repertoires from five or six Graves' hyperthyroidism patients. According to the paper, TCR Vbeta CDR3 sequencing was carried out on approximately 140 peripheral blood samples, which came from approximately 41 ophthalmopathy, some 73 hyperthyroidism and roughly 17 progressor patients. Prospective prediction of ophthalmopathy was tested in an independent validation cohort of approximately 19 hyperthyroidism patients and some 17 patients who later progressed to ophthalmopathy. After blood sampling, hyperthyroidism patients were treated with methimazole at a starting dose of 30 mg daily, and ophthalmopathy patients were treated with high-dose intravenous methylprednisolone. The 95 to 100 discovery patients were divided at random into training and test sets in a 7:3 ratio. TCR V-J signatures able to tell the groups apart were searched for in a discovery cohort of 90 to 100 patients, of whom 40 to 45 had Graves' ophthalmopathy and roughly 59 had stable Graves' hyperthyroidism. Paper-wide results and their limitations: A model built on a 13 V-J signature distinguished ophthalmopathy from stable hyperthyroidism, reaching about 88% sensitivity and around 81% specificity in cross-validation and 80%/75% in testing. No statistical method was used to fix the sample size in advance, and group allocation was not hidden from the investigators. Most expanded thyroid clonotypes (frequency above 0.001) were also detected in blood, suggesting blood repertoires may reflect thyroid immune responses. In validation, the model predicted progression to ophthalmopathy a median of roughly six months before onset, with approximately 68% sensitivity and just under 75% specificity.

Its CDR3 holds 16 amino acids, cysteine through phenylalanine. The read is trimmed to its CDR3 DNA, 48 bases read in frame from base 1. Based on the germline V gene, the CDR1 and CDR2 sequences are LGHNA and YNFKEQ. At the junction V is shortened by 3 bases and J by 3 bases; bases outside the gene matches: 8. Graves' hyperthyroidism was defined as stable when no progression to ophthalmopathy occurred over 18 months of follow-up. Hyperthyroidism patients were aged 18 to 65 years and newly diagnosed, with disease duration of less than 2 months. Patients with uncontrolled infections, other autoimmune diseases, pregnancy or lactation were excluded. Clinical symptoms, serum thyroxine and TRAb, thyroid ultrasound, and orbital computed tomography formed the basis for the diagnoses. PBMCs were isolated from roughly 10 ml of fresh peripheral blood by Ficoll-Paque density gradient centrifugation. Total RNA was extracted with Trizol reagent, and quality was checked on an Agilent 2100 Bioanalyzer.

Amplification of TCR beta CDR3 regions was carried out from RNA transcripts. The first round of RT-PCR for the TCR CDR3 was performed with the HTBI primer set and the Qiagen OneStep RT-PCR kit. The libraries were constructed in a second round of multiplex PCR and then size-selected and purified. Paired-end sequencing of the libraries was performed with 100 bp reads on an Illumina HiSeq2000. In the source study's methods: SOAPnuke was used to process the raw data, with reads discarded if the reads contained adapters or uncalled bases, had a mean Phred below 15, or lacked an exact constant-primer or identifier match. High-quality paired reads were merged using COPE v1.2.5, and each unique nucleotide sequence was defined as a clonotype. Clonotypes were aligned to IMGT TRBV, TRBD and TRBJ reference segments using MiTCR v1.1. Only V-J combinations with frequency above 0.0001, covering 99.2% of repertoires, were analysed. The TCS score was defined as F50 (clonal expansion) divided by E x V (chaos), with BLOSUM62-based TCRdist calculated between CDR3 peptides within each V-J. Welch's t-statistics and random forest reduced around 520 V-J features to about 13, which were used in a naive Bayes classifier (R e1071). The raw public reads went through TCRdb reprocessing: fastp at Q25, MiXCR clone calling, in-frame beta chains kept. Here each entry gathers all rows of one CDR3 protein and keeps the most common genes and DNA. The authors' filters were not applied to this entry. This sample is represented by 380,000 or so distinct CDR3 sequences; about 18% of them were singletons. Approximately 4% of the sample belongs to the ten largest clones.

This clonotype was detected ten times or more. Its antigen is currently not known. Base quality data are lacking; no much larger clone is found one base away. Material: blood. This TCR was recovered from a woman younger than 30 with Graves' hyperthyroidism. The sequence is built from TRBV4-2 and TRBJ1-5, and TRBD1 aligns with 7 junction nucleotides. CDR3 sequence: CASSQVGTENNQPQHF. In nucleotides, the sequence is TGTGCCAGCAGCCAGGTGGGGACAGAGAACAATCAGCCCCAGCATTTT.